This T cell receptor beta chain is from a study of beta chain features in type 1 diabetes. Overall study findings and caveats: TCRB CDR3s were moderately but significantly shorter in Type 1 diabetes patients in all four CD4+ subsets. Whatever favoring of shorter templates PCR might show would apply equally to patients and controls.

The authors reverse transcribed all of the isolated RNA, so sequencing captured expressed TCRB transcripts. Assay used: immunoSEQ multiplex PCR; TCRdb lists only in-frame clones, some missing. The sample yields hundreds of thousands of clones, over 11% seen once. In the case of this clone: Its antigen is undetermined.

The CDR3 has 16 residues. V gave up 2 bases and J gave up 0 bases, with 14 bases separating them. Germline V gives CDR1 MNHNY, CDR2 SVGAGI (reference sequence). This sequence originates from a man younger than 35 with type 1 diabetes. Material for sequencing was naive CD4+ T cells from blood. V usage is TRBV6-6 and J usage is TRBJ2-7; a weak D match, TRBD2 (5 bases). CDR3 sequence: CASSYPPGYNSYEQYF. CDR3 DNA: TGTGCCAGCAGTTACCCCCCGGGATATAACTCCTACGAGCAGTACTTC.